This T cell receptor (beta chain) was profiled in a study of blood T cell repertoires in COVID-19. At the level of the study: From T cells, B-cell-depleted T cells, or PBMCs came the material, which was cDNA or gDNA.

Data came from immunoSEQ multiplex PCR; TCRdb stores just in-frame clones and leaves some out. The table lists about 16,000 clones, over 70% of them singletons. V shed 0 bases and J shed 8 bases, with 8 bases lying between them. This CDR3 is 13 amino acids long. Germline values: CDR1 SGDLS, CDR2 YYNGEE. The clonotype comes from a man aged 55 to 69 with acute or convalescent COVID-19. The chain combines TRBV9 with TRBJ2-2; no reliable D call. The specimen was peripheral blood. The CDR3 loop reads CASSVEHKGELFF. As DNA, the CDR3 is TGTGCCAGCAGCGTAGAACATAAAGGGGAGCTGTTTTTT.